These 14 T cell receptor beta chains originate from one sample sequenced in a study of coeliac disease. Libraries were prepared by immunoSEQ multiplex PCR; TCRdb keeps only in-frame clonotypes and omits some of them. The sample includes under 3,500 clones, 64% of them seen just once. Sequenced input: intraepithelial lymphocytes from the gut. The receptors stem from a woman aged 40 to 49.

About this clone itself: The sample has other DNA sequences that encode this CDR3 too. The chain employs TRBV7-3 and TRBJ2-3; 11 bases fit TRBD2. Germline V gene sequence: CDR1 SGHTA, CDR2 FQGTGA. V was pared by 2 bases and J by 1 base, with 2 bases of the junction left unmatched. The CDR3 sequence is 16 residues long. For the CDR3, the DNA is TGTGCCAGCAGCTTAGGACTAGCGGGTGGCACAGATACGCAGTATTTT. It codes for CASSLGLAGGTDTQYF.

The rearrangement links TRBV6-5 to TRBJ2-1, with D perhaps TRBD2 (6 bases). The germline gives CDR1 MNHEY, CDR2 SVGAGI. V lost 4 bases and J lost 7, with 17 bases in between. CDR3 length: 15 amino acids. The CDR3: CASSLSTGEVNEQFF. CDR3 bases: TGTGCCAGCAGTTTAAGTACGGGAGAGGTGAATGAGCAGTTCTTC.

The chain joins TRBV6-5 to TRBJ1-1, with D perhaps matching TRBD1 (5 bases). Germline CDR1 and CDR2: MNHEY and SVGAGI. The length of the CDR3 is 14 residues. V dropped 5 bases and J dropped 7 bases, with 17 bases sitting between them. The CDR3, as DNA: TGTGCCAGCAGTGAATGGGGAGGCGGGGGTGAAGCTTTCTTT. This gives the protein CASSEWGGGGEAFF.

The gene calls are TRBV18 and TRBJ1-2, with 7 bases aligning to TRBD1. The CDR3 spans 13 residues. With 5 bases clipped from V and 3 bases from J, the junction kept 3 bases outside the gene matches. CDR1 and CDR2 from the germline V gene are KGHSH and LQKENI. The CDR3 sequence: CASSGQEYYGYTF. Here the CDR3 DNA reads TGTGCCAGCTCAGGACAGGAATACTATGGCTACACCTTC.

This clone was detected only once. The chain recombines TRBV9 with TRBJ2-7; 8 bases agree with TRBD2. The CDR3 is 15 amino acids. Germline V gives CDR1 SGDLS, CDR2 YYNGEE. J was trimmed by 7 bases and V by 2 bases; bases with no gene match: 11. CDR3: CASSVVPGGLGEQYF. The CDR3 nucleotides read TGTGCCAGCAGCGTGGTTCCGGGAGGGCTAGGAGAGCAGTACTTC. The variable domain in full, completed from reference TRBV9 and TRBJ2-7, reads DSGVTQTPKHLITATGQRVTLRCSPRSGDLSVYWYQQSLDQGLQFLIQYYNGEERAKGNILERFSAQQFPDLHSELNLSSLELGDSALYFCASSVVPGGLGEQYFGPGTRLTVT.

The chain carries TRBV6-1 and TRBJ1-1; no reliable D call. This CDR3 spans 13 amino acids. The ends were cut back, 0 bases at V and 7 bases at J, with 9 bases in the middle. Germline V CDR1 and CDR2: MNHNS, SASEGT. CDR3 in DNA: TGTGCCAGCAGTGAAGCACAAGCGTTTGAAGCTTTCTTT. Its protein product is CASSEAQAFEAFF.

This clone has just a few counts. The gene calls are TRBV5-8 and TRBJ1-5; possibly TRBD1 for D (5 bases). V lost 4 bases and J 6 bases, leaving 11 bases between the germline ends. Germline V lookup: CDR1 SGHTS, CDR2 YDEGEE. The CDR3 sequence is 13 residues long. The CDR3 region is CASSIGHPQPQHF. The CDR3, as DNA: TGTGCCAGCAGCATAGGACACCCTCAGCCCCAGCATTTT.

This chain connects TRBV7-9 to TRBJ2-1, with a possible D match to TRBD2 (6 bases). The CDR3 length is 15 residues. Trimming shortened V by 3 bases and J by 7 bases, and 16 bases separated the two germline ends. CDR1 is SEHNR, CDR2 FQNEAQ, per germline (reference sequence). CDR3 in amino acids: CASSFVLASINEQFF. The DNA of the CDR3 is TGTGCCAGCAGCTTCGTCCTAGCGAGTATTAATGAGCAGTTCTTC.

In regard to this clone: A single base is all that separates this from a far larger clone, so a read error is likely. The J gene is TRBJ2-7, the V gene TRBV10-3; the D gene is possibly TRBD2 (5 bases). V lost 5 bases and J 0 bases, leaving 11 bases between the germline ends. CDR3 length: 14 amino acids. Germline loops: CDR1 ENHRY, CDR2 SYGVKD. The CDR3 is CAISPWTVSYEQYF. For the CDR3, the DNA is TGTGCCATCAGTCCCTGGACTGTCTCCTACGAGCAGTACTTC.

The chain joins TRBV7-9 to TRBJ2-1; D remains unclear. The germline CDR1 and CDR2 sequences are SEHNR and FQNEAQ (reference sequence). CDR3 size: 15 residues. Trimming shortened V by 2 bases and J by 2 bases, and 10 bases separated the two germline ends. The CDR3 loop is CASSLKTSPYNEQFF. The CDR3 DNA sequence: TGTGCCAGCAGCTTAAAGACTTCTCCCTACAATGAGCAGTTCTTC. The full variable domain, completed using reference TRBV7-9 and TRBJ2-1, is DTGVSQNPRHKITKRGQNVTFRCDPISEHNRLYWYRQTLGQGPEFLTYFQNEAQLEKSRLLSDRFSAERPKGSFSTLEIQRTEQGDSAMYLCASSLKTSPYNEQFFGPGTRLTVL.

The chain carries TRBV10-3 and TRBJ2-5, with 10 bases lining up with TRBD1. After removal of 5 bases from V and 11 bases from J, the junction contained 14 bases not matched to a gene. Germline values: CDR1 ENHRY, CDR2 SYGVKD. CDR3 length: 15 amino acids. CDR3 DNA sequence: TGTGCCATCAGTCAATCCGGGACAGGGGTGAGGGAGCAGTACTTC. Protein sequence: CAISQSGTGVREQYF.

V gene TRBV12-2 combines with J gene TRBJ2-5; TRBD2, the D gene given by the table, was not confirmed from the DNA. TRBV12-2 has pseudogene status. This CDR3 is 14 amino acids long. The CDR3 DNA sequence: TGTGCAAGTCGCTTTGCCTCGGTCGGGGAGACCCAGTACTTC. It yields the protein CASRFASVGETQYF.

This clone was seen a handful of times. The CDR3 loop is CASSPEQGSYYGYTF. For the CDR3, the DNA is TGTGCCAGCTCACCCGAACAGGGTAGTTACTATGGCTACACCTTC. The genes are TRBV18 and TRBJ1-2; D possibly corresponds to TRBD1 (6 bases). Trimming took off 3 bases at V and 3 bases at J, with 14 bases between the two ends. Germline V gene data show CDR1 as KGHSH and CDR2 as LQKENI. CDR3 length equals 15 residues.

This clone was observed a handful of times. The rearrangement joins TRBV7-2 to TRBJ2-7, with 9 nucleotides matching TRBD1. V lost 4 bases and J lost 3; bases outside the gene matches: 10. This CDR3 region has 16 residues. From germline, CDR1 is SGHTA and CDR2 FQGNSA. The CDR3 DNA reads as TGTGCCAGCAGCTCCGAACAGGGGGCTACACTCTACGAGCAGTACTTC. It encodes CASSSEQGATLYEQYF.